Sequencing of this TCR beta chain was carried out in a study of shared clonotypes between healthy human individuals. Background on the study: Aged between 18 and 49, the donors were a couple of women and three men. Study conclusions and caveats: Memory subsets generally showed lower estimated richness than naive subsets.

V trimming: 0 bases; J trimming: 7 bases; junction bases outside the gene matches: 9. This CDR3 has 15 amino acids. CDR1 is SGDLS, CDR2 YYNGEE, per germline. Here immunoSEQ multiplex PCR was the method, and the copy in TCRdb shows in-frame clones only, minus some. Of around 2.3 million clones listed, around 95% are singletons. A remark on this clone: Its target is unknown.

The chain links TRBV9 to TRBJ2-7; 8 bases map to TRBD1. The clonotype originates from a man in his late teens or twenties in good health. The sequencing input was naive CD4+ T cells sorted from blood. The subset was: CD45RA+ positively selected. This CDR3 is CASSVGDRPQGEQYF. In DNA form, the CDR3 reads TGTGCCAGCAGCGTAGGGGACAGGCCTCAGGGGGAGCAGTACTTC. Full variable domain (remainder filled in from reference TRBV9 and TRBJ2-7): DSGVTQTPKHLITATGQRVTLRCSPRSGDLSVYWYQQSLDQGLQFLIQYYNGEERAKGNILERFSAQQFPDLHSELNLSSLELGDSALYFCASSVGDRPQGEQYFGPGTRLTVT.